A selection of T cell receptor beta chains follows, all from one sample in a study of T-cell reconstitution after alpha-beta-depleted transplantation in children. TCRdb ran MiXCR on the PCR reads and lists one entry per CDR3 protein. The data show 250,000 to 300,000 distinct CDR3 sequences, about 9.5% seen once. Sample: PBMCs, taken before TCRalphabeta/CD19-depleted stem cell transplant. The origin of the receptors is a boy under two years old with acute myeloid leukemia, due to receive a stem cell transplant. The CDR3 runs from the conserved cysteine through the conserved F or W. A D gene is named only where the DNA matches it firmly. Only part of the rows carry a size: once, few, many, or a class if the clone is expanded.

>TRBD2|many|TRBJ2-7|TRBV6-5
CASRAGGMNYEQYF
TGTGCCAGCAGAGCGGGGGGCATGAACTACGAGCAGTACTTC
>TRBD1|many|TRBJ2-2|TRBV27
CASSWGWGQGANTGELFF
TGTGCCAGCAGTTGGGGATGGGGACAGGGGGCGAACACCGGGGAGCTGTTTTTT
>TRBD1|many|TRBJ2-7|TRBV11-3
CASSFERGQGSYEQYF
TGTGCCAGCAGCTTTGAGAGGGGACAGGGCTCCTACGAGCAGTACTTC
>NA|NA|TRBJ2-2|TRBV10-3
CAISESGVLTGELFF
TGTGCCATCAGTGAGTCTGGGGTCCTCACCGGGGAGCTGTTTTTT
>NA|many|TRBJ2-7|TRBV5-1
CASSLKAGTYEQYF
TGCGCCAGCAGCTTGAAGGCGGGAACCTACGAGCAGTACTTC
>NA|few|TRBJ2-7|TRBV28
CASSFSWPYEQYF
TGTGCCAGCAGTTTCTCCTGGCCCTACGAGCAGTACTTC
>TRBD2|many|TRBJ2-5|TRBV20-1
CSASLTSGGQETQYF
TGCAGTGCTAGCCTCACTAGCGGGGGACAAGAGACCCAGTACTTC
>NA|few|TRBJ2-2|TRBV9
CASSVEFTGELFF
TGTGCCAGCAGCGTGGAATTTACCGGGGAGCTGTTTTTT
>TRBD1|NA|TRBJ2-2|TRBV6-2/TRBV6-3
CASSGGTGTNTGELFF
TGTGCCAGCAGTGGGGGGACAGGGACGAACACCGGGGAGCTGTTTTTT
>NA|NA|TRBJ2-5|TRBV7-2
CASSRDFGETQYF
TGTGCCAGCAGCCGGGACTTCGGAGAGACCCAGTACTTC
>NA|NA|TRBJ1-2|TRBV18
CASSPPDSRIYGYTF
TGTGCCAGCTCACCCCCGGACAGCCGCATCTATGGCTACACCTTC
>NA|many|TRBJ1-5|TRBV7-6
CASSFRERQPQHF
TGTGCCAGCAGCTTTAGGGAACGCCAGCCCCAGCATTTT
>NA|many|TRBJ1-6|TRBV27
CASSLLISYNSPLHF
TGTGCCAGCAGTTTACTCATCTCCTATAATTCACCCCTCCACTTT
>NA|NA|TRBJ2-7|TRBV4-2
CASSQDSRDSAYEQYF
TGTGCCAGCAGCCAAGATTCACGGGACTCAGCCTACGAGCAGTACTTC
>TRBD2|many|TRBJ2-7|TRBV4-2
CASSQEGTSGSSYEQYF
TGTGCCAGCAGCCAAGAGGGGACTAGCGGGAGCTCCTACGAGCAGTACTTC
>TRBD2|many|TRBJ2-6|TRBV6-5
CASSYSGTSASGANVLTF
TGTGCCAGCAGTTACTCGGGGACTAGCGCCTCTGGGGCCAACGTCCTGACTTTC
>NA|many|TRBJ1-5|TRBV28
CASSFPGRGSSNQPQHF
TGTGCCAGCAGCTTCCCCGGGAGGGGGTCTAGCAATCAGCCCCAGCATTTT
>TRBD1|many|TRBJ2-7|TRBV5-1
CASSTEGQAYEQYF
TGCGCCAGCAGCACCGAGGGACAGGCGTACGAGCAGTACTTC
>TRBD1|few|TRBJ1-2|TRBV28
CASRTEQGSTFYGYTF
TGTGCCAGCAGGACCGAACAGGGGTCGACTTTTTATGGCTACACCTTC
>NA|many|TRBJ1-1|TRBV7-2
CASSLNLMNTEAFF
TGTGCCAGCAGCTTAAATCTTATGAACACTGAAGCTTTCTTT
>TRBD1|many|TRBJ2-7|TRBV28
CASSLTATGGFYEQYF
TGTGCCAGCAGTTTGACGGCGACAGGGGGATTTTACGAGCAGTACTTC
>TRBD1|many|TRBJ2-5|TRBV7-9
CASSSIQGKETQYF
TGTGCCAGCAGCTCCATACAGGGGAAAGAGACCCAGTACTTC
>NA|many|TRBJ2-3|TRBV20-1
CSARRGNTDTQYF
TGCAGTGCGCGACGGGGGAACACAGATACGCAGTATTTT
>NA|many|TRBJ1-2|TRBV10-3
CAISVDGHYGYTF
TGTGCCATCAGTGTCGATGGCCATTATGGCTACACCTTC
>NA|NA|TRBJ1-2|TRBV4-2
CASSPGHYGYTF
TGTGCCAGCAGCCCGGGACACTATGGCTACACCTTC
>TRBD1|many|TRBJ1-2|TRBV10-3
CAISESIGQGYGYTF
TGTGCCATCAGTGAGTCGATTGGACAGGGCTATGGCTACACCTTC
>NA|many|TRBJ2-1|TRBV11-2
CASSSGTYEQFF
TGTGCCAGCAGCTCCGGGACTTATGAGCAGTTCTTC
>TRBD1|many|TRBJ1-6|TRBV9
CASSPRAGGSSPLHF
TGTGCCAGCAGCCCCCGAGCAGGGGGCAGTTCACCCCTCCACTTT
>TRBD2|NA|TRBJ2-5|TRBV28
CASNPRTSGRAYQETQYF
TGTGCCAGCAACCCCCGGACTAGCGGGAGGGCGTACCAAGAGACCCAGTACTTC
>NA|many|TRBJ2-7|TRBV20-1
CSARDTGQYF
TGCAGTGCTAGGGACACCGGGCAGTACTTC
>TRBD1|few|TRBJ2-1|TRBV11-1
CASSGGQGNPGNEQFF
TGTGCCAGCAGCGGAGGACAGGGGAATCCAGGGAATGAGCAGTTCTTC
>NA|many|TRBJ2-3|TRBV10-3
CAIEGHSTDTQYF
TGTGCCATCGAGGGCCATAGCACAGATACGCAGTATTTT
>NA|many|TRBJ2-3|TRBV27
CASSTLVGFTDTQYF
TGTGCCAGCAGTACCCTAGTAGGGTTCACAGATACGCAGTATTTT
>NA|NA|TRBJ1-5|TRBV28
CASSLFDRQGFDNQPQHF
TGTGCCAGCAGTTTATTCGACCGACAAGGCTTTGACAATCAGCCCCAGCATTTT
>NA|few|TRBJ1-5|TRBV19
CASSIFPGSGQPQHF
TGTGCCAGTAGTATCTTTCCGGGGTCGGGTCAGCCCCAGCATTTT
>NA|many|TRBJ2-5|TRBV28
CASSGNGAVQETQYF
TGTGCCAGCAGTGGCAACGGGGCTGTTCAAGAGACCCAGTACTTC
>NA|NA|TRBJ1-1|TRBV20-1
CSAPRVGSPTNTEAFF
TGCAGTGCCCCAAGGGTCGGATCACCCACGAACACTGAAGCTTTCTTT
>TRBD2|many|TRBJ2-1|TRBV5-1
CASSLAVTSGLNEQFF
TGCGCCAGCAGCTTGGCCGTGACTAGCGGGTTGAATGAGCAGTTCTTC
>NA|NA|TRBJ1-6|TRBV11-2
CASSLVAMRSSYNSPLHF
TGTGCCAGCAGCTTAGTTGCGATGCGCAGCTCCTATAATTCACCCCTCCACTTT
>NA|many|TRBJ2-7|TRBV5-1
CASSLGHRDGTYEQYF
TGCGCCAGCAGCTTGGGGCATCGGGACGGCACCTACGAGCAGTACTTC
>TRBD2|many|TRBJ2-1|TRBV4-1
CASSQRIAGEQFF
TGCGCCAGCAGCCAAAGGATAGCGGGAGAGCAGTTCTTC
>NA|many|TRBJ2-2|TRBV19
CASSGPLDFNTGELFF
TGTGCCAGTAGTGGCCCATTGGATTTCAACACCGGGGAGCTGTTTTTT